The following is a T cell receptor (beta chain) sequence with its context. Its antigen remains unknown. Given a much more abundant clone one base away, this may be a read error. At the time of active disease, bone marrow was collected from every patient. This CDR3 comprises 15 residues. Germline loops: CDR1 ENHRY, CDR2 SYGVKD. The ends were cut back, 4 bases at V and 4 bases at J, with 16 bases in the middle. The sample comes from a study of read filtering for tumor transcriptome and immune sequencing. Study information: R-ISS stage counts were 8 or 9 for I, approximately 16 for II, 6 or 7 for III. Per sample, TCR-region reads ranged about 4 to 11 million by IR-seq, roughly 85 to 1273 by RNA-seq. General study points: IR-seq captured clonotypes deeper and more reliably than RNA-seq.

The library was built from around 380 ng RNA with molecular barcoded adaptors for alpha/delta and beta/gamma chains. TCRdb recomputed calls from the reads with MiXCR, one row per CDR3 protein. The sample shows 100,000 to 150,000 distinct CDR3 sequences, roughly an eighth of them seen only once. The TCR originated in a donor aged 40 or over with multiple myeloma. Sequenced material: a population of CD138-negative cells sorted from bone marrow. V and J are TRBV10-3 and TRBJ1-1; D gene unclear. The CDR3 DNA reads as TGTGCCATCAGTGGGTCGAGTTTTAAGGGCACTGAAGCTTTCTTT. Its translation: CAISGSSFKGTEAFF.